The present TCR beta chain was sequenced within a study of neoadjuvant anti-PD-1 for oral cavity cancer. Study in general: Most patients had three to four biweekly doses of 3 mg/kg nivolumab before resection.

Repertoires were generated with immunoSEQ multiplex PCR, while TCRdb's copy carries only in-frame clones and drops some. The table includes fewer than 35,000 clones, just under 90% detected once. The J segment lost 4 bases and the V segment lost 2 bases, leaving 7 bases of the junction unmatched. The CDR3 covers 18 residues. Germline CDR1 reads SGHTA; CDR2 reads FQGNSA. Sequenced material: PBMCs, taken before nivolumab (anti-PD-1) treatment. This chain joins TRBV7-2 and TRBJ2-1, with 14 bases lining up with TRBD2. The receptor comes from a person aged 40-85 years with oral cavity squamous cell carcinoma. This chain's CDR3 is CASSLRSGTSGGYNEQFF. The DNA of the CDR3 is TGTGCCAGCAGCTTACGCTCCGGGACTAGCGGGGGTTACAATGAGCAGTTCTTC.